This entry concerns a single TCR beta chain. What it recognizes is unknown. Libraries were prepared by immunoSEQ multiplex PCR; TCRdb keeps only in-frame clonotypes and omits some of them. The table records some 35,000 clones, just over 90% of them present only once. The sample originates from a study of T cells in localized non-small cell lung cancer. CDR1 and CDR2 (germline): SGHVS, FNYEAQ. V was clipped by 5 bases and J by 2 bases; unmatched bases: 12. CDR3 length: 19 residues. Study observations and caveats: Density of T cells in blood, when higher, went with longer overall survival. In adjacent lung appeared a median roughly 56 of the top 100 tumor clones. Uninvolved nearby lung showed the greatest T cell clonality, exceeding that found in tumor.

This TCR derives from a female donor older than 55 with stage I lung adenocarcinoma. The chain recombines TRBV7-6 with TRBJ2-2, with 12 positions matching TRBD2. This specimen was peripheral blood, taken before any cancer treatment. The CDR3 loop is CASSLSYTSGGSNTGELFF. The CDR3 region has the DNA TGTGCCAGCAGCCTCAGCTACACTAGCGGGGGGTCTAACACCGGGGAGCTGTTTTTT.